Sequencing of this T cell receptor beta chain was carried out in a study of T-cell memory formation after mild COVID-19. About the research overall: Each donor largely had its own TCR clusters.

The CDR3 sequence is 15 residues long. Germline V gives CDR1 SGHTA, CDR2 FQGNSA. Trimming removed 3 bases at V and 6 bases at J, with 14 bases between. Study-level findings and limits: CD4+ clones that contracted lay mainly in CM and EM; CD8+ ones lay in EMRA. Memory sampled before infection contained some responding clones, suggesting cross-reactive memory joined. Clones shrinking from day 15 to 85 showed even CD4/CD8 mixes; later expanders tilted CD4+.

The table lists this clonotype with a few counts. The target antigen is unknown. TCRdb re-analysed the 5' RACE reads in MiXCR, keeping a single row per CDR3 protein. The sample lists about 49,000 distinct CDR3 sequences; 7% to 8% were seen once. Sequenced material: PBMCs or a T cell subset sorted from them (not recorded which). The chain has TRBV7-2 and TRBJ2-2; D possibly corresponds to TRBD1 (6 bases). The TCR comes from a man between 18 and 29 years old who had mild COVID-19 (a few samples of this study predate the infection). Cell type and time point are not known. CDR3: CASSFSGTNPGELFF. The CDR3, as DNA: TGTGCCAGCAGCTTTTCTGGGACAAATCCCGGGGAGCTGTTTTTT.